These 3 T cell receptor beta chains were sequenced from one sample in a study of identical twins. MiXCR, applied by TCRdb to the 5' RACE reads, yields one record per CDR3 protein. Seen here are about 530,000 distinct CDR3 sequences, 20% to 25% observed once, and the top ten hold 0.48%. Separately, the same data were catalogued under a study of yellow fever vaccine responses in identical twins.

Specimen: CD4+ T cells sorted from blood. All receptors come from a woman younger than 30 in good health.

This chain uses TRBV24-1 with TRBJ2-2; D possibly corresponds to TRBD2 (7 bases). The length of the CDR3 is 15 residues. V was shortened by 5 bases and J by 4 bases, with 13 bases between the two germline ends. Germline V lookup: CDR1 KGHDR, CDR2 SFDVKD. CDR3 DNA: TGTGCCACCAGTGGGGGCGCGGGGGCCACCGGGGAGCTGTTTTTT. This gives the protein CATSGGAGATGELFF.

A few counts support this clonotype. This chain uses TRBV24-1 with TRBJ2-1; perhaps TRBD1 as D (5 bases). Trimming stripped 5 bases from V and 12 bases from J, with 25 bases between. The CDR3 contains 16 residues. Germline V gene data show CDR1 as KGHDR and CDR2 as SFDVKD. The CDR3 coding sequence is TGTGCCACCAGTGGAACCCAGGGTATAAATCAGTGGGGGCAGTTCTTC. Translated, it gives CATSGTQGINQWGQFF.

The chain links TRBV5-1 to TRBJ2-1; no clear D. The CDR3 spans 12 residues. Per the germline V gene, CDR1 is SGHRS and CDR2 is YFSETQ. V gave up 0 bases and J gave up 10 bases, with 8 bases separating them. The CDR3 nucleotides are TGCGCCAGCAGCTTGGAGGGTTGGGAGCAGTTCTTC. Translating it yields CASSLEGWEQFF. The full variable domain, with the rest looked up from reference TRBV5-1 and TRBJ2-1, is KAGVTQTPRYLIKTRGQQVTLSCSPISGHRSVSWYQQTPGQGLQFLFEYFSETQRNKGNFPGRFSGRQFSNSRSEMNVSTLELGDSALYLCASSLEGWEQFFGPGTRLTVL.